This entry lists 29 T cell receptor beta chains sequenced from one sample in a study of blood T cell repertoires in COVID-19. Sequenced by immunoSEQ multiplex PCR; TCRdb stores in-frame clones only, minus some. In the table there are hundreds of thousands of clones, roughly 84% of which are singletons. Sequences were obtained from PBMCs or T cells enriched from blood (not recorded which). The origin of the receptors is a woman aged 25 to 39 who had recovered from COVID-19.

There are a few counts of this clone. The chain is built from TRBV5-8 and TRBJ1-2, with 7 bases aligning to TRBD1. V gave up 5 bases and J gave up 8 bases; unmatched junction bases: 9. The CDR3 sequence is 13 residues long. Germline V gene sequence: CDR1 SGHTS, CDR2 YDEGEE. In DNA, the CDR3 is TGTGCCAGCAGGCGGACAGGCGTGGGGGGCTACACCTTC. It translates to CASRRTGVGGYTF.

The chain combines TRBV19 with TRBJ1-2; no firm D call. In germline, CDR1 is LNHDA, CDR2 SQIVND (reference sequence). The length of the CDR3 is 16 residues. V dropped 0 bases and J dropped 0 bases, with 11 bases sitting between them. The DNA of the CDR3 is TGTGCCAGTAGTATAGATTTAAACCTAGCTAACTATGGCTACACCTTC. Translated, it gives CASSIDLNLANYGYTF.

The chain uses TRBV6-1 and TRBJ2-1; the match to TRBD2 covers 9 bases. After removal of 3 bases from V and 13 bases from J, the junction contained 4 bases not matched to a gene. In germline, CDR1 is MNHNS, CDR2 SASEGT. CDR3 length: 12 residues. CDR3: CASSDSGGSQFF. The CDR3 DNA follows: TGTGCCAGCAGTGATAGCGGGGGTTCCCAGTTCTTC.

The chain recombines TRBV9 with TRBJ2-5, with D possibly matching TRBD2 (6 bases). The CDR3 loop spans 12 amino acids. CDR1 SGDLS and CDR2 YYNGEE come from the germline V gene. Trimming shortened V by 4 bases and J by 4 bases, and 8 bases separated the two germline ends. CDR3: CASSNGGETQYF. The CDR3 DNA reads TGTGCCAGCAGCAACGGGGGAGAGACCCAGTACTTC.

The chain links TRBV15 to TRBJ1-2; 10 bases match TRBD1. The CDR3 covers 15 residues. V was clipped by 0 bases and J by 3 bases; unmatched bases: 1. Germline V gives CDR1 LNHNV, CDR2 YYDKDF (reference sequence). The chain's CDR3 is CATSREGTGDYGYTF. The DNA for the CDR3 is TGTGCCACCAGCAGAGAGGGGACAGGGGACTATGGCTACACCTTC.

The chain is built from TRBV29-1 and TRBJ1-2, with 7 bases aligning to TRBD1. Trimming removed 0 bases from V and 3 bases from J; junction bases left unmatched: 4. The germline CDR1 and CDR2 sequences are SQVTM and ANQGSEA. The CDR3 spans 14 residues. The CDR3 spells CSVEDRQGDYGYTF. In DNA form, the CDR3 reads TGCAGCGTTGAAGATCGACAGGGCGACTATGGCTACACCTTC.

V usage is TRBV10-3 and J usage is TRBJ2-3, with 10 bases lining up with TRBD2. This CDR3 comprises 16 residues. V was clipped by 3 bases and J by 2 bases; unmatched bases: 5. CDR1 is ENHRY and CDR2 is SYGVKD in the germline V gene. The CDR3 nucleotides read TGTGCCATCAGTGAAAAGCGGGAGGGGATCACAGATACGCAGTATTTT. Its protein product is CAISEKREGITDTQYF.

J is TRBJ2-1 and V is TRBV14; a possible D gene is TRBD1 (5 bases). The germline V gene encodes CDR1 SGHDN and CDR2 FVKESK. The CDR3 extends over 13 amino acids. V dropped 4 bases and J dropped 4 bases, with 8 bases sitting between them. The CDR3: CASSLKGYNEQFF. The CDR3 nucleotides are TGTGCCAGCAGCCTCAAGGGGTACAATGAGCAGTTCTTC.

V is TRBV27 and J is TRBJ2-1; D perhaps matches TRBD2 (6 bases). Germline V gives CDR1 MNHEY, CDR2 SMNVEV (reference sequence). Trimming cost V 5 bases and J 4 bases, with 15 bases left between them. The length of the CDR3 is 15 residues. CDR3 in amino acids: CASSRWGERYNEQFF. The CDR3 region has the DNA TGTGCCAGCAGTCGATGGGGGGAGAGGTACAATGAGCAGTTCTTC.

This rearrangement joins TRBV11-2 to TRBJ2-1; TRBD1 matches at 9 bases. The CDR3 spans 14 residues. The J segment lost 6 bases and the V segment lost 4 bases, leaving 4 bases of the junction unmatched. The germline CDR1 and CDR2 sequences are SGHAT and FQNNGV. The CDR3 is CASSSRDRANEQFF. CDR3 in DNA: TGTGCCAGCAGCTCGAGGGACAGGGCCAATGAGCAGTTCTTC.

The chain joins TRBV6-5 to TRBJ2-1, with 12 positions matching TRBD2. V lost 2 bases to trimming and J lost 7 bases; unmatched junction nucleotides: 3. Per the germline V gene, CDR1 is MNHEY and CDR2 is SVGAGI. The CDR3 contains 15 residues. Here the CDR3 reads CASSYASGGDNEQFF. Written as DNA, the CDR3 is TGTGCCAGCAGTTACGCTAGCGGGGGGGATAATGAGCAGTTCTTC.

The gene calls are TRBV5-8 and TRBJ2-7; D ambiguous. The CDR3 contains 12 residues. The germline V gene has CDR1 SGHTS and CDR2 YDEGEE. With 3 bases removed from V and 2 bases from J, the gap between germline ends came to 6 bases. The CDR3 loop reads CASSSVAYEQYF. The DNA of the CDR3 is TGTGCCAGCAGCTCCGTAGCCTACGAGCAGTACTTC.

The chain combines TRBV7-9 with TRBJ1-5, with D perhaps TRBD1 (5 bases). In germline, CDR1 is SEHNR, CDR2 FQNEAQ (reference sequence). The ends were cut back, 1 base at V and 0 bases at J, with 13 bases in the middle. The length of the CDR3 is 17 residues. CDR3 amino acids: CASSLEGRADSNQPQHF. Here the CDR3 DNA reads TGTGCCAGCAGCTTAGAGGGGAGGGCCGATAGCAATCAGCCCCAGCATTTT.

J is TRBJ2-4 and V is TRBV6-1; the D gene is possibly TRBD1 (6 bases). Germline V lookup: CDR1 MNHNS, CDR2 SASEGT. V was cut by 2 bases and J by 1 base, with 12 bases left in between. The CDR3 length is 16 residues. The CDR3 reads CASSESIRGAKNIQYF. The CDR3 nucleotides are TGTGCCAGCAGTGAATCTATCAGGGGTGCCAAAAACATTCAGTACTTC.

This chain links TRBV15 with TRBJ1-2; 7 bases map to TRBD1. With 6 bases clipped from V and 2 bases from J, the junction kept 3 bases outside the gene matches. This CDR3 contains 13 residues. Germline V gene sequence: CDR1 LNHNV, CDR2 YYDKDF (reference sequence). The CDR3 is CATSTDRNYGYTF. CDR3 DNA sequence: TGTGCCACCAGTACGGACAGGAACTATGGCTACACCTTC.

This chain connects TRBV13 to TRBJ2-7; TRBD1 aligns across 10 bases. In germline, CDR1 is PRHDT, CDR2 FYEKMQ (reference sequence). This CDR3 contains 14 residues. The V gene end was trimmed by 5 bases and the J gene end by 5 bases; junction bases not matched to a gene: 6. The CDR3 is CASSPWTGGDEQYF. Here the CDR3 DNA reads TGTGCCAGCAGCCCGTGGACAGGGGGGGACGAGCAGTACTTC.

The rearrangement links TRBV6-5 to TRBJ2-3; 9 nucleotides agree with TRBD1. This CDR3 has 15 residues. V lost 6 bases, J lost 6 bases, and 10 bases stayed unmatched. Germline V CDR1 and CDR2: MNHEY, SVGAGI. CDR3 coding DNA: TGTGCCAGCAGGATCCCGGGACAGGGTTCCGATACGCAGTATTTT. This codes for CASRIPGQGSDTQYF.

The chain employs TRBV5-1 and TRBJ1-3, with D unclear. Trimming pared 4 bases from V and 0 bases from J, leaving 23 bases between. The CDR3 loop spans 19 amino acids. Germline-derived CDR1 and CDR2 are SGHRS and YFSETQ. Written as DNA, the CDR3 is TGCGCCAGCAGCGATAGGCCCAAGGAGGATTTCAGCTCTGGAAACACCATATATTTT. This gives the protein CASSDRPKEDFSSGNTIYF.

CDR3 sequence (DNA): TGTGCCAGCGATCGAGCGGGAGTGGATGAGCAGTTCTTC. Translated: CASDRAGVDEQFF. This chain uses TRBV28 with TRBJ2-1, with 8 bases fitting TRBD2. The germline V gene has CDR1 MDHEN and CDR2 SYDVKM. J gave up 8 bases and V 8 bases, and 8 bases lay outside the gene matches. This CDR3 has 13 amino acids.

V is TRBV2 and J is TRBJ2-2; a possible D gene is TRBD1 (6 bases). The CDR3 runs 13 residues. Germline V gene sequence: CDR1 SNHLY, CDR2 FYNNEI. V was clipped by 8 bases and J by 7 bases, with 14 bases between them. CDR3 DNA: TGTGCCAGCCGCAGGGGCATGAACGGGGAGCTGTTTTTT. It translates to CASRRGMNGELFF. The full variable domain, rest sourced from reference TRBV2 and TRBJ2-2, is EPEVTQTPSHQVTQMGQEVILRCVPISNHLYFYWYRQILGQKVEFLVSFYNNEISEKSEIFDDQFSVERPDGSNFTLKIRSTKLEDSAMYFCASRRGMNGELFFGEGSRLTVL.

The chain is built from TRBV5-1 and TRBJ2-7, with 7 positions matching TRBD2. There are 15 residues in the CDR3. Germline CDR1 and CDR2: SGHRS and YFSETQ. V shed 4 bases and J 0 bases; nucleotides not matched to a gene: 7. CDR3 in DNA: TGCGCCAGCAGCCCTGGCGGGGGTAACTCCTACGAGCAGTACTTC. Its protein is CASSPGGGNSYEQYF.

In DNA, the CDR3 is TGTGCCACCTTCAGCGGACCTGCCTACAATGAGCAGTTCTTC. It yields the protein CATFSGPAYNEQFF. The V call is TRBV6-5, the J call TRBJ2-1, with D possibly TRBD2 on 5 matching bases. The ends were cut back, 10 bases at V and 2 bases at J, with 15 bases in the middle. CDR1 is MNHEY, CDR2 SVGAGI, per germline. The CDR3 sequence is 14 residues long.

The V and J genes are TRBV19 and TRBJ1-1; TRBD1 matches 7 bases. The CDR3 runs 15 residues. The junction had 8 bases not matched to a gene; V was cut back by 5 bases and J by 2 bases. Germline assignment: CDR1 LNHDA and CDR2 SQIVND (reference sequence). The CDR3 spells CASSRTGQSNTEAFF. The CDR3 DNA sequence: TGTGCCAGTAGTCGGACGGGACAGTCAAACACTGAAGCTTTCTTT.

The count of this clone is one. This chain links TRBV9 with TRBJ2-1; the D gene is possibly TRBD2 (5 bases). The CDR3 has 14 residues. Trimming stripped 6 bases from V and 3 bases from J, with 13 bases between. Germline CDR1 is SGDLS and CDR2 is YYNGEE. This chain's CDR3 is CASTTTAGYNEQFF. For the CDR3, the DNA is TGTGCCAGCACCACTACGGCGGGCTACAATGAGCAGTTCTTC.

This clone was detected a few times. The sample holds other DNA sequences that translate to the same CDR3. The CDR3 DNA follows: TGTGCCAGCAGCTCGTCGGGGGAAACTGAAGCTTTCTTT. Protein product: CASSSSGETEAFF. V gene TRBV7-8 combines with J gene TRBJ1-1; TRBD1 is a possible D gene (5 bases). The CDR3 consists of 13 residues. V lost 4 bases and J 5 bases, leaving 11 bases between the germline ends. Germline loops: CDR1 SGHVS, CDR2 FQNEAQ.

The chain recombines TRBV5-1 with TRBJ1-3; 8 positions match TRBD1. V shed 0 bases and J 2 bases; nucleotides not matched to a gene: 4. The CDR3 extends over 16 amino acids. Germline V gene lookup returns CDR1 SGHRS and CDR2 YFSETQ. CDR3 amino acids: CASSLGQGPTGNTIYF. CDR3 in DNA: TGCGCCAGCAGCTTGGGACAGGGGCCCACTGGAAACACCATATATTTT.

V usage is TRBV11-2 and J usage is TRBJ2-7; TRBD2 matches 12 bases. The CDR3 sequence is 19 residues long. V lost 2 bases to trimming and J lost 0 bases; unmatched junction nucleotides: 11. Germline CDR1 is SGHAT and CDR2 is FQNNGV. CDR3 bases: TGTGCCAGCAGCTTATCCCCTTTCCGACTAGCGGGAGTCTCCTACGAGCAGTACTTC. It is translated as CASSLSPFRLAGVSYEQYF.

The V and J genes are TRBV6-4 and TRBJ1-3; weak D call: TRBD1 (5 bases). The V end was cut by 8 bases, the J end by 7 bases, with 21 bases between. Germline V gene data show CDR1 as MRHNA and CDR2 as SNTAGT. CDR3 size: 15 residues. CDR3 sequence reads: CASVDNTGGVNTIYF. The CDR3 DNA is TGTGCCAGCGTGGATAACACAGGAGGGGTGAACACCATATATTTT.

This chain links TRBV19 with TRBJ2-1; TRBD2 aligns across 9 bases. Germline assignment: CDR1 LNHDA and CDR2 SQIVND (reference sequence). Trimming removed 4 bases from V and 2 bases from J; junction bases left unmatched: 6. This CDR3 region has 16 residues. The CDR3 reads CASSTPTSGAYNEQFF. The DNA of the CDR3 is TGTGCCAGTAGTACCCCGACTAGCGGAGCCTACAATGAGCAGTTCTTC.